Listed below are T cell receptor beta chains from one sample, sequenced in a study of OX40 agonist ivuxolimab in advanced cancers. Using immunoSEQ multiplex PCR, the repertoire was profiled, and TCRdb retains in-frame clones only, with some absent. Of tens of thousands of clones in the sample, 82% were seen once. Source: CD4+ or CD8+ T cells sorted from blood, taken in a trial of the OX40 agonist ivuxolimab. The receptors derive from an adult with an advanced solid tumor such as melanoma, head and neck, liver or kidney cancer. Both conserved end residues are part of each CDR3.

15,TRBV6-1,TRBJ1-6,CASSTRGFANSPLHF
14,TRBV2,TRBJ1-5,CASSLDRVDQPQHF
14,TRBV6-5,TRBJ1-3,CASRPGGAGNTIYF
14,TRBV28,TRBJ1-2,CASRPSGRVNGYTF
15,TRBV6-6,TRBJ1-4,CASSYSSGSNEKLFF
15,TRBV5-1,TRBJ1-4,CASSFVAGPNEKLFF
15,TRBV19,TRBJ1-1,CASTQESGSVTEAFF
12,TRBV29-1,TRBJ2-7,CSATREAYEQYF
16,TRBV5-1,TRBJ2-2,CASSLDGRLDTGELFF
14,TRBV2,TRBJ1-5,CASSAQGAGQPQHF
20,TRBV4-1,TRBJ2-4,CASSQEHGILRDKAKNIQYF
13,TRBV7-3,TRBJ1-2,CASSSRTGYGYTF
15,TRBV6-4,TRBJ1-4,CARTGDGTTNEKLFF
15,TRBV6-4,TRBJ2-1,CASSPRALEQKGQFF
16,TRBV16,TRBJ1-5,CASSQLVGLSNQPQHF
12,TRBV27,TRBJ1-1,CASSHGGTEAFF
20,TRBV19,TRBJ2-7,CASSISFGTSGRWGTYEQYF
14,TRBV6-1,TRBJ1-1,CASSARTKGTEAFF
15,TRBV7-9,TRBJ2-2,CASRRWTGETGELFF
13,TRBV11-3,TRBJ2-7,CASSRGPSYEQYF
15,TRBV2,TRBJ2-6,CASEEVHPSANVLTF
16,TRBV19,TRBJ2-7,CASSIQTSGGLYEQYF
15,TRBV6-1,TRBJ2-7,CASRGGQAGVYEQYF
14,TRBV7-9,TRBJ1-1,CASSRGIGNTEAFF